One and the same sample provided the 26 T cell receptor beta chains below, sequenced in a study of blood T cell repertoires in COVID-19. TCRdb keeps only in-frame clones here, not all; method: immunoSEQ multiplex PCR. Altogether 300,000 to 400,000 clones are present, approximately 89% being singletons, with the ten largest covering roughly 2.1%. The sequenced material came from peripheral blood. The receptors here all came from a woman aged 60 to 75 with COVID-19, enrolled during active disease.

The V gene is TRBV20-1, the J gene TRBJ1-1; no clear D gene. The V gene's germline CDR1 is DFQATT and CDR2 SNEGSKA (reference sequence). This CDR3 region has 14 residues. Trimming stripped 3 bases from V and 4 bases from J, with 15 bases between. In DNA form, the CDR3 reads TGCAGTGCTAGTCGCGGTCCGACCCTCACTGAAGCTTTCTTT. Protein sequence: CSASRGPTLTEAFF.

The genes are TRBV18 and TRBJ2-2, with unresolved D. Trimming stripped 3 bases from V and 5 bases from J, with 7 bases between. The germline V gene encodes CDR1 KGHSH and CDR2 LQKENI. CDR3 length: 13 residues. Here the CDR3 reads CASSPSSTGELFF. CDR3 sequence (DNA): TGTGCCAGCTCACCGAGTAGTACCGGGGAGCTGTTTTTT.

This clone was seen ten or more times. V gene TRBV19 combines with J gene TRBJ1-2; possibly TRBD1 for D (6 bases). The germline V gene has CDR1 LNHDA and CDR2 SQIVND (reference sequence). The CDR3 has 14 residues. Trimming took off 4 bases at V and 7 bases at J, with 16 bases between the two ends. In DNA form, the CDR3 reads TGTGCCAGTAGTAAGGGGGACAAAGCCCTTGGCTACACCTTC. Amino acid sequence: CASSKGDKALGYTF.

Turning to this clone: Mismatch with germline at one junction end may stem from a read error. CDR3 region: CASSNQGRNPEAFF. CDR3 bases: TGTGCCAGCAGTAATCAGGGAAGGAACCCTGAAGCTTTCTTT. V is TRBV6-5 and J is TRBJ1-1, with D possibly TRBD1 on 5 matching bases. Germline loops: CDR1 MNHEY, CDR2 SVGAGI. The CDR3 totals 14 residues.

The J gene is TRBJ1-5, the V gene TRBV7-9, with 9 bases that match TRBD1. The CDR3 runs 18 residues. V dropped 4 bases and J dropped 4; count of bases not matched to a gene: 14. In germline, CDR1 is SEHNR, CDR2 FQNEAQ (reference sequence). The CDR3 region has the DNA TGTGCCAGCAGCTCATCCGGGACAGGGAGTAGGGGAAATCAGCCCCAGCATTTT. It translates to CASSSSGTGSRGNQPQHF.

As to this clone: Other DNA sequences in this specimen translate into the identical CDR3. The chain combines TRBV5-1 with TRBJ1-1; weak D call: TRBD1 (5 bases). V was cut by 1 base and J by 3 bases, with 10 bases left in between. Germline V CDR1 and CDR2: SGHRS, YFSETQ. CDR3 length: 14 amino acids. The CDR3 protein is CASSLTGGDTEAFF. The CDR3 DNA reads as TGCGCCAGCAGCTTGACGGGGGGTGACACTGAAGCTTTCTTT.

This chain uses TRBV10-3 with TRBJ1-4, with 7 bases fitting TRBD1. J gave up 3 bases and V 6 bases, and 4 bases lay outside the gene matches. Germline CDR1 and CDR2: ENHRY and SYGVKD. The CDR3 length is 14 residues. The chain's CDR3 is CAIRKTGANEKLFF. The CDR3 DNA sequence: TGTGCCATCAGGAAAACAGGGGCTAATGAAAAACTGTTTTTT.

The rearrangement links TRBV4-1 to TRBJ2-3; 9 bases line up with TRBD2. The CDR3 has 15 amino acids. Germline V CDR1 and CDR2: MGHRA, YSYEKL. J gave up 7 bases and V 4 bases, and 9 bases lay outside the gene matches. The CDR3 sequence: CASSPTSGLAYTQYF. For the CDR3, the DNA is TGCGCCAGCAGCCCGACTTCGGGACTAGCATATACGCAGTATTTT.

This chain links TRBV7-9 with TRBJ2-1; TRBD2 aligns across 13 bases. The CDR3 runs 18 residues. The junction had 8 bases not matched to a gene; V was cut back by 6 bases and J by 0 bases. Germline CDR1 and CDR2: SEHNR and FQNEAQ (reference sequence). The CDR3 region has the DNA TGTGCCAGCAGGTCCGGGACTAGCGGGGTGAGCTCCTACAATGAGCAGTTCTTC. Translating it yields CASRSGTSGVSSYNEQFF.

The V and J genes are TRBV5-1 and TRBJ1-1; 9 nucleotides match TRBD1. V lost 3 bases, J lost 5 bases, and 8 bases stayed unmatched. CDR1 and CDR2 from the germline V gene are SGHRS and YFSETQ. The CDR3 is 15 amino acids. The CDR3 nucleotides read TGCGCCAGCAGCTCTTTACAGGGGGCTGGTACTGAAGCTTTCTTT. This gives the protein CASSSLQGAGTEAFF.

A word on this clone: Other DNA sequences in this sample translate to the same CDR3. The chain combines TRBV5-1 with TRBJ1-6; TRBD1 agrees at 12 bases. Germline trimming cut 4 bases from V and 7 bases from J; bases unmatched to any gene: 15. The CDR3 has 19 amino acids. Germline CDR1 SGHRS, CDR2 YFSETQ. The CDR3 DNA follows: TGCGCCAGCAGCCCGCGGGACAGGGGGCAAGTTTGGTCGAATTCACCCCTCCACTTT. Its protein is CASSPRDRGQVWSNSPLHF.

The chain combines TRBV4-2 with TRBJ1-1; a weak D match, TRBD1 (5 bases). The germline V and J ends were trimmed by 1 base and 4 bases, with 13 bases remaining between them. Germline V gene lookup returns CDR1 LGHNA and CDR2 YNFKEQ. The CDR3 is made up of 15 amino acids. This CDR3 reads CASSQGAGGPTEAFF. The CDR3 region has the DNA TGTGCCAGCAGCCAAGGGGCGGGGGGTCCCACTGAAGCTTTCTTT.

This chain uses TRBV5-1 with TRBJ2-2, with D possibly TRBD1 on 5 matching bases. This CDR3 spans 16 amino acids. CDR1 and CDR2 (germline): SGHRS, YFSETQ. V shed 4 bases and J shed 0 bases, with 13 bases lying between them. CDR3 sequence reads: CASSAPGQTNTGELFF. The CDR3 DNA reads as TGCGCCAGCAGCGCACCAGGGCAAACGAACACCGGGGAGCTGTTTTTT.

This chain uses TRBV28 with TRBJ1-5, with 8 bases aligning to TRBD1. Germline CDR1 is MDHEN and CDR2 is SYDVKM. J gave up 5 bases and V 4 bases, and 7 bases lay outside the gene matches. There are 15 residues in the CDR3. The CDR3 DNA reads TGTGCCAGCAGTTCCTCACAGGGGGTGCATCAGCCCCAGCATTTT. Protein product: CASSSSQGVHQPQHF.

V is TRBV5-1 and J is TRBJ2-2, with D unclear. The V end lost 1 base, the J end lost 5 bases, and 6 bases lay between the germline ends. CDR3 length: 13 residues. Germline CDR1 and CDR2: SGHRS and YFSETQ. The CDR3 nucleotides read TGCGCCAGCAGCTTGTCTGTTACCGGGGAGCTGTTTTTT. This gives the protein CASSLSVTGELFF. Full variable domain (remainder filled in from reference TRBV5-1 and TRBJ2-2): KAGVTQTPRYLIKTRGQQVTLSCSPISGHRSVSWYQQTPGQGLQFLFEYFSETQRNKGNFPGRFSGRQFSNSRSEMNVSTLELGDSALYLCASSLSVTGELFFGEGSRLTVL.

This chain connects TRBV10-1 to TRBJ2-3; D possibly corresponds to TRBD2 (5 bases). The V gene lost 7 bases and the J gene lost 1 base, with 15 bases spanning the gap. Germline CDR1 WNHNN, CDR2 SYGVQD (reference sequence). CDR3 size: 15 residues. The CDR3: CASTFGSAGTDTQYF. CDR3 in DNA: TGCGCCAGCACCTTTGGCTCAGCGGGCACAGATACGCAGTATTTT.

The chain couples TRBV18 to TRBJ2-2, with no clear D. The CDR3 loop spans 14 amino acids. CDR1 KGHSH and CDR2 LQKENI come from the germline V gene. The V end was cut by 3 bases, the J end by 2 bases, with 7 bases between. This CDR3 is CASSPFSNTGELFF. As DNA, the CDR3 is TGTGCCAGCTCACCCTTCTCTAACACCGGGGAGCTGTTTTTT.

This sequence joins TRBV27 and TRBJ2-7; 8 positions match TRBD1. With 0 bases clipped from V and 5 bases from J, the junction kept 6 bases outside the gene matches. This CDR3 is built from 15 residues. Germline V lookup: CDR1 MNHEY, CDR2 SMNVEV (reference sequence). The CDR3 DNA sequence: TGTGCCAGCAGTTTATCGCCGACAGGGGTGAACGAGCAGTACTTC. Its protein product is CASSLSPTGVNEQYF.

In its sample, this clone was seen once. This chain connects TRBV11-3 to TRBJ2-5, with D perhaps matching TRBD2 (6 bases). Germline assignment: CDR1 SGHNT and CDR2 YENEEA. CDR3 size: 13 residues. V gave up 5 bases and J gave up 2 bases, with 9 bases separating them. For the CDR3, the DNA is TGTGCCAGCAGCAAGAGCGGGCAAGAGACCCAGTACTTC. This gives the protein CASSKSGQETQYF.

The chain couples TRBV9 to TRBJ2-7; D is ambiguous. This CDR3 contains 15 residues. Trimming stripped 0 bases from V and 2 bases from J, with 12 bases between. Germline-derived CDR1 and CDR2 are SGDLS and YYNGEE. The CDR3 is CASSVEASDTYEQYF. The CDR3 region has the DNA TGTGCCAGCAGCGTAGAGGCTAGTGATACCTACGAGCAGTACTTC.

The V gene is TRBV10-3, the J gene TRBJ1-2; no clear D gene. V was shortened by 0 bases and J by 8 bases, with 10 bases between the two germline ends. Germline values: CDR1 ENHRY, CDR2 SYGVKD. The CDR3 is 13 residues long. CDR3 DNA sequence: TGTGCCATCAGTGAGTCCGACATCTTAGGCTACACCTTC. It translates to CAISESDILGYTF.

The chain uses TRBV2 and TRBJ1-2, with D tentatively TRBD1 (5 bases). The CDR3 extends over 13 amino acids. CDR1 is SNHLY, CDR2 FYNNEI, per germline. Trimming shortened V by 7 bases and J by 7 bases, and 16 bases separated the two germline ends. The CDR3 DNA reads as TGTGCCAGCATGGGACTGCATCTTTCTGGCTACACCTTC. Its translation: CASMGLHLSGYTF.

The CDR3 DNA follows: TGTGCCAGCAGCCCGGACAATGAGCAGTTCTTC. It encodes CASSPDNEQFF. The rearrangement links TRBV11-2 to TRBJ2-1; no clear D. V gave up 5 bases and J gave up 5 bases, with 4 bases separating them. Germline CDR1 reads SGHAT; CDR2 reads FQNNGV. The CDR3 length is 11 residues.

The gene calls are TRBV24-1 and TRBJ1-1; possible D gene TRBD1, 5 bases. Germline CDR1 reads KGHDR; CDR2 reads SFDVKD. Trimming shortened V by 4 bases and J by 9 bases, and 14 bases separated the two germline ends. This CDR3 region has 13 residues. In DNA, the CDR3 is TGTGCCACCAGTGACCCCGGGGGAACTCAAGCTTTCTTT. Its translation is CATSDPGGTQAFF.

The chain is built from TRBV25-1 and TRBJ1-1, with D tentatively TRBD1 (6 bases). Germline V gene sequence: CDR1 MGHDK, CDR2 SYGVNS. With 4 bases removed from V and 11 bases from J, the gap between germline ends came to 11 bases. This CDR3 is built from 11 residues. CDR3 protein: CASSVAGVAFF. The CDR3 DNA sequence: TGTGCCAGCAGTGTGGCAGGGGTCGCTTTCTTT. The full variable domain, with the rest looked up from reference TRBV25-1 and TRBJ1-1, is EADIYQTPRYLVIGTGKKITLECSQTMGHDKMYWYQQDPGMELHLIHYSYGVNSTEKGDLSSESTVSRIRTEHFPLTLESARPSHTSQYLCASSVAGVAFFGQGTRLTVV.

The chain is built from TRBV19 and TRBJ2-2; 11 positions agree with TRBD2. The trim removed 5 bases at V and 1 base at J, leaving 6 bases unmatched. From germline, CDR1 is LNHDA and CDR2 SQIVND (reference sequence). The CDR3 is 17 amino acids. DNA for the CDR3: TGTGCCAGTAGTGACTCAGGACTAGCGGGGAACACCGGGGAGCTGTTTTTT. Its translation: CASSDSGLAGNTGELFF.